This is a list of T cell receptor beta chains from one sample in a study of blood T cell repertoires in COVID-19. Assay used: immunoSEQ multiplex PCR; TCRdb lists only in-frame clones, some missing. In the table there are approximately 250,000 clones, nearly 90% of which are singletons. The specimen sequenced was PBMCs or T cells enriched from blood (not recorded which). The receptors stem from a woman in her twenties or thirties who had recovered from COVID-19. Each CDR3 is given with its conserved first and last residue. D genes are given only for firm matches. Size is omitted from some rows. Given values are once, few, many or a class for expanded clones.

16,TRBV18,TRBJ1-6,NA,NA,TGTGCCAGCTCACCCGGACAGCCCGCGTGGAATTCACCCCTCCACTTT,CASSPGQPAWNSPLHF
15,TRBV5-4,TRBJ2-1,NA,NA,TGTGCCAGCAGCTTGGGCAGGGCTGTATACAATGAGCAGTTCTTC,CASSLGRAVYNEQFF
15,TRBV5-1,TRBJ1-5,TRBD1,NA,TGCGCCAGCAGCAAACCGGGACAGGACTTTCAGCCCCAGCATTTT,CASSKPGQDFQPQHF
16,TRBV29-1,TRBJ2-7,NA,NA,TGCAGCGTTGAAGGGCTGACTGGAGAACCCTCTTACGAGCAGTACTTC,CSVEGLTGEPSYEQYF
11,TRBV12-3/TRBV12-4,TRBJ2-7,NA,NA,TGTGCCAGCAGTTGGGGCCGGGAGCAGTACTTC,CASSWGREQYF
14,TRBV19,TRBJ2-2,NA,NA,TGTGCCAGTAGTATGGGGGGATTTGACGGGGAGCTGTTTTTT,CASSMGGFDGELFF
14,TRBV19,TRBJ1-5,TRBD1,NA,TGTGCCAGTAGTATCCGGGACAGGGAACTGCCCCAGCATTTT,CASSIRDRELPQHF
18,TRBV9,TRBJ2-1,NA,NA,TGTGCCAGCAGCGTAGACGACGGGACTTCTACCCCCTACAATGAGCAGTTCTTC,CASSVDDGTSTPYNEQFF
13,TRBV2,TRBJ1-2,TRBD1,many,TGTGCCAGTACAGGGGGACCTAACTATGGCTACACCTTC,CASTGGPNYGYTF
16,TRBV7-9,TRBJ2-1,TRBD1,NA,TGTGCCAGCAGCCCCCCCCAGGGGGTCCGCTACAATGAGCAGTTCTTC,CASSPPQGVRYNEQFF
16,TRBV14,TRBJ2-1,TRBD1,NA,TGTGCCAGCAGCCAAGCCAGGGGGCCCTACAACAATGAGCAGTTCTTC,CASSQARGPYNNEQFF
14,TRBV24-1,TRBJ1-1,NA,NA,TGTGCCACCAGTAGCGGGTCCGAGAACACTGAAGCTTTCTTT,CATSSGSENTEAFF
15,TRBV6-1,TRBJ2-5,TRBD1,NA,TGTGCCAGCAGTGAGGACAGGGATAAGTGGGAGACCCAGTACTTC,CASSEDRDKWETQYF
16,TRBV18,TRBJ1-1,TRBD1,NA,TGTGCCAGCTCACCGGGAGACAGGGGGCGGGACACTGAAGCTTTCTTT,CASSPGDRGRDTEAFF
12,TRBV27,TRBJ2-7,TRBD1,NA,TGTGCCAGACGGGACAGTCAATACGAGCAGTACTTC,CARRDSQYEQYF
14,TRBV19,TRBJ2-7,NA,NA,TGTGCCAGTAGTGCCGGGACACTAAACTACGAGCAGTACTTC,CASSAGTLNYEQYF
17,TRBV27,TRBJ2-5,NA,NA,TGTGCCAGCAGTTCGTACCGCGGACTCTTGGGCCAAGAGACCCAGTACTTC,CASSSYRGLLGQETQYF
14,TRBV27,TRBJ1-1,NA,NA,TGTGCCAGCAGTAGGCGGGGGGGGCGCGGTGAAGCTTTCTTT,CASSRRGGRGEAFF
14,TRBV27,TRBJ1-5,NA,NA,TGTGCCAGCAGTTTGGACAGACGCAATCAGCCCCAGCATTTT,CASSLDRRNQPQHF
14,TRBV5-1,TRBJ2-5,NA,NA,TGCGCCAGCAGACCGACTAGTGTGAAAGAGACCCAGTACTTC,CASRPTSVKETQYF
15,TRBV5-5,TRBJ2-7,TRBD1,NA,TGTGCCAGCAGCTTTAGGGGGCAGGAGTCCTACGAGCAGTACTTC,CASSFRGQESYEQYF
16,TRBV4-3,TRBJ2-2,NA,NA,TGCGCCAGCAGCCAAGATTTACGGGTTCCCACCGGGGAGCTGTTTTTT,CASSQDLRVPTGELFF
14,TRBV28,TRBJ2-1,TRBD2,NA,TGTGCCAGCAGTCTAGGGACTACCTACAATGAGCAGTTCTTC,CASSLGTTYNEQFF
18,TRBV6-6,TRBJ1-6,TRBD1,NA,TGTGCCAGCAGTCGAGAGGGGACAGAAACAATTGCGTGGGCACCCCTCCACTTT,CASSREGTETIAWAPLHF
19,TRBV7-6,TRBJ2-7,TRBD2,NA,TGTGCCAGCAGCTTAGCCCTAGGGCCACTAGCGGGGGCCCTCTACGAGCAGTACTTC,CASSLALGPLAGALYEQYF
11,TRBV29-1,TRBJ1-2,NA,NA,TGCAGCGTTCAAACAGGGTTCGGCTACACCTTC,CSVQTGFGYTF
13,TRBV29-1,TRBJ2-1,NA,NA,TGCAGCGTTGTAGGGGGGGCCTACAATGAGCAGTTCTTC,CSVVGGAYNEQFF
19,TRBV5-1,TRBJ2-1,NA,NA,TGCGCCAGCAGCCCGAGGACTCAACCTCAACCCAGCTCCTACAATGAGCAGTTCTTC,CASSPRTQPQPSSYNEQFF
12,TRBV29-1,TRBJ1-5,NA,few,TGCAGCGTTGAATCAGACAATCAGCCCCAGCATTTT,CSVESDNQPQHF
15,TRBV5-1,TRBJ2-7,TRBD1,NA,TGCGCCAGCAGCTTCGGGACAGGGGGCGCCTACGAGCAGTACTTC,CASSFGTGGAYEQYF
16,TRBV23-1,TRBJ2-1,NA,NA,TGCGCCAGCAGTCAATCCGGGCTAGCTCCAAACAATGAGCAGTTCTTC,CASSQSGLAPNNEQFF
15,TRBV9,TRBJ1-2,TRBD1,few,TGTGCCAGCAGCGTAAACCTTGAGGGGGCAGGTGGCTACACCTTC,CASSVNLEGAGGYTF
15,TRBV7-9,TRBJ2-7,TRBD1,NA,TGTGCCAGCAGCTCCAGGACAGGGATTGTCCACGAGCAGTACTTC,CASSSRTGIVHEQYF
16,TRBV5-5,TRBJ1-3,NA,NA,TGTGCCAGCAGCTTGGGCATCCCGAGCTCTGGAAACACCATATATTTT,CASSLGIPSSGNTIYF
15,TRBV7-9,TRBJ1-2,TRBD1,NA,TGTGCCAGCAGCTTGCAGGGGGCAAACAACTATGGCTACACCTTC,CASSLQGANNYGYTF
15,TRBV9,TRBJ2-7,NA,NA,TGTGCCAGCAGCGCCTCCGGGACTCCCGCCTACGAGCAGTACTTC,CASSASGTPAYEQYF
16,TRBV5-4,TRBJ1-1,TRBD1,NA,TGTGCCAGCACCAAGGGGGCAACACAAGAGAACACTGAAGCTTTCTTT,CASTKGATQENTEAFF
14,TRBV24-1,TRBJ2-3,NA,once,TGTGCCACCAGTCAACAGGGAGGCACAGATACGCAGTATTTT,CATSQQGGTDTQYF
15,TRBV19,TRBJ1-1,TRBD1,once,TGTGCCAGTAGTACCAGGACAGGCGTGAACACTGAAGCTTTCTTT,CASSTRTGVNTEAFF
15,TRBV7-9,TRBJ1-5,TRBD1,NA,TGTGCCAGCAGTCCGGGACAGGGCATAGGTCAGCCCCAGCATTTT,CASSPGQGIGQPQHF
15,TRBV30,TRBJ2-5,NA,NA,TGTGCCTGGAGTCCACCCCTCGGGGTTGGAGAGACCCAGTACTTC,CAWSPPLGVGETQYF
15,TRBV28,TRBJ2-3,TRBD2,once,TGTGCCAGCAGTTTAGTCGGGGGGGCCAGAGATACGCAGTATTTT,CASSLVGGARDTQYF
15,TRBV11-2,TRBJ1-1,NA,NA,TGTGCCAGCAGTACCCGGGGGAAGCCTATCTCTGAAGCTTTCTTT,CASSTRGKPISEAFF